This TCR beta chain is from a study of graft-versus-host responses after intestinal transplantation. Looking at the study overall: Recipients were all induced with anti-thymocyte globulin, then given tacrolimus and steroids for about 3 years. Findings and caveats of the study: Early post-transplant falls in HvG clones accompanied the peak levels of circulating GvH clones.

Of note for this clone: Its target is unknown.

TCRdb's copy holds only in-frame clones and misses some; the assay was immunoSEQ multiplex PCR. The data show about 92,000 clones, around nine tenths seen once. The CDR3 contains 16 residues. CDR1 and CDR2 (germline): MNHEY, SVGAGI. J lost 4 bases, V lost 0 bases, and 4 bases had no gene match. This receptor was identified in a human donor who received an intestinal transplant. Material: unstimulated CD8+ T cells sorted from spleen or lymph node cells, obtained before intestinal transplant. The chain recombines TRBV6-5 with TRBJ2-1; 9 bases match TRBD2. The CDR3 loop reads CASSYSYAGGYNEQFF. In nucleotides, the CDR3 is TGTGCCAGCAGTTACTCCTATGCGGGGGGGTACAATGAGCAGTTCTTC.